The 21 T cell receptor beta chains below were found in one sample sequenced in a study of identical twins. TCRdb reprocessed the 5' RACE reads with MiXCR, giving one entry per CDR3 protein. The sample records hundreds of thousands of distinct CDR3 sequences, about 20% being singletons. These sequences were also reported in another study, on T cells expressing NK-cell markers.

Input material: PBMCs. The origin of the receptors is a young woman in good health.

This clonotype has only a few counts. The J gene is TRBJ2-1, the V gene TRBV5-1, with TRBD2 matching 13 bases. CDR1 is SGHRS, CDR2 YFSETQ, per germline. The CDR3 length is 16 residues. With 5 bases clipped from V and 8 bases from J, the junction kept 10 bases outside the gene matches. The CDR3 sequence: CASSVGGTSGTDEQFF. The CDR3 nucleotides read TGCGCCAGCAGTGTTGGCGGGACTAGCGGGACCGATGAGCAGTTCTTC.

The V call is TRBV14, the J call TRBJ2-7; D is unclear. Germline CDR1 and CDR2: SGHDN and FVKESK. The CDR3 contains 14 residues. The V end was cut by 2 bases, the J end by 2 bases, with 10 bases between. CDR3 residues: CASSQPSVPYEQYF. The CDR3 DNA follows: TGTGCCAGCAGCCAACCCTCAGTTCCCTACGAGCAGTACTTC.

The V gene is TRBV20-1, the J gene TRBJ2-1; a possible D gene is TRBD2 (5 bases). This CDR3 comprises 11 residues. Germline V lookup: CDR1 DFQATT, CDR2 SNEGSKA (reference sequence). V dropped 5 bases and J dropped 8 bases, with 10 bases sitting between them. In DNA, the CDR3 is TGCAGTGCTCCGACTATTGATGAGCAGTTCTTC. Encoded protein: CSAPTIDEQFF.

This clonotype was picked up a small number of times. CDR3 DNA sequence: TGCAGTGCTAGAGATCGACTGGGGAGCAACGTCCTGACTTTC. This codes for CSARDRLGSNVLTF. The chain carries TRBV20-1 and TRBJ2-6, with D possibly being TRBD2 (5 bases). Per the germline V gene, CDR1 is DFQATT and CDR2 is SNEGSKA (reference sequence). The V end was cut by 0 bases, the J end by 9 bases, with 12 bases between. The CDR3 sequence is 14 residues long.

This clonotype was seen ten or more times. This chain connects TRBV12-3 or TRBV12-4 to TRBJ1-1, with D hard to call. V was cut by 4 bases and J by 5 bases, with 11 bases left in between. CDR3 size: 13 residues. CDR3 amino acids: CASSSGVVTEAFF. The CDR3, as DNA: TGTGCCAGCAGTTCCGGGGTCGTAACTGAAGCTTTCTTT.

This clonotype appeared a few times. The chain employs TRBV12-3 or TRBV12-4 and TRBJ2-3; either TRBD1 or TRBD2 may supply D (6 bases each). There are 12 residues in the CDR3. Trimming pared 6 bases from V and 9 bases from J, leaving 13 bases between. This CDR3 is CASRLLGGTQYF. The CDR3 DNA is TGTGCCAGCAGGTTGCTAGGGGGGACGCAGTATTTT.

This clonotype was recorded a few times. The rearrangement joins TRBV20-1 to TRBJ2-5; TRBD1 might be the D (5 bases). V dropped 7 bases and J dropped 3 bases, with 15 bases sitting between them. From germline, CDR1 is DFQATT and CDR2 SNEGSKA (reference sequence). CDR3 length: 13 residues. The DNA of the CDR3 is TGCAGTGTTCACCTAGGGGCTGAAGAGACCCAGTACTTC. It codes for CSVHLGAEETQYF.

This rearrangement joins TRBV6-2 or TRBV6-3 to TRBJ1-6; TRBD1 matches 7 bases. The CDR3 runs 14 residues. J gave up 9 bases and V 5 bases, and 7 bases lay outside the gene matches. The germline V gene encodes CDR1 MNHEY and CDR2 SVGEGT. As DNA, the CDR3 is TGTGCCAGCAGTCGACAGGGATCAGTTTCACCCCTCCACTTT. Amino acid sequence: CASSRQGSVSPLHF.

In this sample, this clonotype turned up a few times. The chain links TRBV12-3 or TRBV12-4 to TRBJ2-2; D perhaps matches TRBD2 (6 bases). V gave up 5 bases and J gave up 2 bases, with 9 bases separating them. This CDR3 has 14 residues. This CDR3 reads CASSRDSNTGELFF. The CDR3 DNA reads as TGTGCCAGCAGTCGGGACTCTAACACCGGGGAGCTGTTTTTT.

A few counts support this clonotype. Here the CDR3 reads CASSPLLYGDTTGRANVLTF. CDR3 nucleotides: TGTGCCAGCTCACCCCTTCTTTACGGGGACACCACCGGTCGGGCCAACGTCCTGACTTTC. The chain recombines TRBV18 with TRBJ2-6; D is perhaps TRBD1 (6 bases). The CDR3 has 20 residues. Trimming stripped 3 bases from V and 5 bases from J, with 26 bases between. The germline CDR1 and CDR2 sequences are KGHSH and LQKENI.

In its sample, this clonotype was seen many times. V gene TRBV12-3 or TRBV12-4 combines with J gene TRBJ2-2; D unresolved. The CDR3 is made up of 15 amino acids. Trimming pared 2 bases from V and 1 base from J, leaving 8 bases between. Here the CDR3 reads CASSLRHLNTGELFF. The CDR3 DNA reads TGTGCCAGCAGTTTACGACACTTGAACACCGGGGAGCTGTTTTTT.

The rearrangement joins TRBV11-2 to TRBJ2-1; 12 bases are a match to TRBD2. The J segment lost 0 bases and the V segment lost 5 bases, leaving 8 bases of the junction unmatched. The CDR3 has 18 residues. Germline lookup yields CDR1 SGHAT and CDR2 FQNNGV. The CDR3 here is CASSPVGLAGFSYNEQFF. DNA of the CDR3: TGTGCCAGCAGCCCCGTCGGACTAGCGGGATTCTCCTACAATGAGCAGTTCTTC.

This clonotype was picked up many times. V and J are TRBV20-1 and TRBJ1-5; D gene unclear. Trimming shortened V by 0 bases and J by 7 bases, and 7 bases separated the two germline ends. The CDR3 spans 12 residues. CDR1 and CDR2 (germline): DFQATT, SNEGSKA (reference sequence). CDR3 in DNA: TGCAGTGCTAGAGATTCGAGCCAGCCCCAGCATTTT. This gives the protein CSARDSSQPQHF.

The gene calls are TRBV5-1 and TRBJ2-5; D is possibly TRBD2 (6 bases). From germline, CDR1 is SGHRS and CDR2 YFSETQ. CDR3 size: 12 residues. The V gene lost 7 bases and the J gene lost 1 base, with 8 bases spanning the gap. CDR3 nucleotides: TGCGCCAGCGACGGGGGCCAAGAGACCCAGTACTTC. Translated: CASDGGQETQYF.

This clonotype was counted only a few times. The chain links TRBV5-1 to TRBJ2-7, with 7 bases matching TRBD2. This CDR3 spans 16 amino acids. CDR1 is SGHRS, CDR2 YFSETQ, per germline. V dropped 3 bases and J dropped 0; count of bases not matched to a gene: 9. CDR3 loop: CASSSSHGGNSYEQYF. In DNA, the CDR3 is TGCGCCAGCAGCTCCTCTCACGGGGGGAACTCCTACGAGCAGTACTTC.

The V and J genes are TRBV20-1 and TRBJ2-7; D is unresolved. Trimming removed 0 bases at V and 2 bases at J, with 11 bases between. CDR1 is DFQATT, CDR2 SNEGSKA, per germline (reference sequence). This CDR3 spans 14 amino acids. As DNA, the CDR3 is TGCAGTGCTAGAGATCGAGCAGGCACCTACGAGCAGTACTTC. It translates to CSARDRAGTYEQYF.

This clonotype occurred a few times. The V call is TRBV5-1, the J call TRBJ1-6; perhaps TRBD1 as D (5 bases). Germline CDR1 reads SGHRS; CDR2 reads YFSETQ. The CDR3 is made up of 14 amino acids. V was cut by 5 bases and J by 7 bases, with 13 bases left in between. The DNA for the CDR3 is TGCGCCAGCAGGTCGGGACTCGAAAATTCACCCCTCCACTTT. It is translated as CASRSGLENSPLHF. The variable domain in full, with the rest retrieved from reference TRBV5-1 and TRBJ1-6, is KAGVTQTPRYLIKTRGQQVTLSCSPISGHRSVSWYQQTPGQGLQFLFEYFSETQRNKGNFPGRFSGRQFSNSRSEMNVSTLELGDSALYLCASRSGLENSPLHFGNGTRLTVT.

This clonotype has a handful of counts. This sequence joins TRBV27 and TRBJ2-3; D possibly corresponds to TRBD1 (5 bases). This CDR3 contains 16 residues. CDR1 is MNHEY and CDR2 is SMNVEV in the germline V gene (reference sequence). V lost 3 bases and J lost 4, with 17 bases in between. CDR3 residues: CASSFRQPASSDTQYF. CDR3 nucleotides: TGTGCCAGCAGTTTTAGACAGCCAGCAAGCTCAGATACGCAGTATTTT.

This clonotype was recorded many times. The V call is TRBV12-3 or TRBV12-4, the J call TRBJ1-3; unclear D gene. Between the trimmed V and J ends, which lost 3 bases and 3 bases, there was a span of 3 bases. The CDR3 has 12 residues. The CDR3 region has the DNA TGTGCCAGCAGTTTCCTTGGAAACACCATATATTTT. Translation gives CASSFLGNTIYF.

This clonotype was observed a handful of times. The chain couples TRBV10-3 to TRBJ2-3; 7 nucleotides line up with TRBD2. The V and J ends lost 5 bases and 4 bases, in that order; junction bases with no gene match: 6. The CDR3 contains 14 residues. Germline assignment: CDR1 ENHRY and CDR2 SYGVKD. The CDR3 DNA sequence: TGTGCCATCAGTAAATCTAGCGGTCCAGATACGCAGTATTTT. It codes for CAISKSSGPDTQYF.

The genes are TRBV29-1 and TRBJ2-2; D remains ambiguous. The CDR3 totals 12 residues. Germline V lookup: CDR1 SQVTM, CDR2 ANQGSEA. The germline V and J ends were trimmed by 5 bases and 1 base, with 5 bases remaining between them. The DNA of the CDR3 is TGCAGCGTTACGGGGAACACCGGGGAGCTGTTTTTT. This sequence encodes CSVTGNTGELFF.